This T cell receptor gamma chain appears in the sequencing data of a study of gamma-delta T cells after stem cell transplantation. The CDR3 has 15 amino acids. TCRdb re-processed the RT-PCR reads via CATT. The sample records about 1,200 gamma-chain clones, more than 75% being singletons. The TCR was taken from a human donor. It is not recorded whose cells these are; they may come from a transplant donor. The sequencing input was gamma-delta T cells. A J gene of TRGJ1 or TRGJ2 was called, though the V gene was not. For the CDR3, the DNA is TGTGCCACCTGGGCCAGGCCGATAATTTATTATAAGAAACTCTTT. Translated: CATWARPIIYYKKLF.